This entry lists 24 T cell receptor beta chains sequenced from one sample in a study of cytomegalovirus exposure and HLA in healthy donors. PCR primers comprised 60 Vbeta and 13 Jbeta primers. Method: immunoSEQ multiplex PCR; TCRdb's copy keeps in-frame clones and lacks some. Of some 170,000 clones listed, around 83% were seen once; the top ten hold roughly 0.99%. The sequenced material came from PBMCs. The receptors come from a girl aged 2-10 years in good health and CMV-seropositive.

The rearrangement joins TRBV9 to TRBJ2-5; D possibly corresponds to TRBD2 (6 bases). V shed 2 bases and J shed 5 bases, with 16 bases lying between them. Germline loops: CDR1 SGDLS, CDR2 YYNGEE. This CDR3 region has 15 residues. DNA for the CDR3: TGTGCCAGCAGCGTTGAGACTAGTGACGGGGAGACCCAGTACTTC. It yields the protein CASSVETSDGETQYF.

The CDR3 is CSVLFPEGSGANVLTF. DNA of the CDR3: TGCAGCGTCCTATTCCCGGAGGGGTCTGGGGCCAACGTCCTGACTTTC. The chain links TRBV29-1 to TRBJ2-6; D might be TRBD2 (6 bases). V lost 6 bases and J lost 1, with 16 bases in between. CDR3 length equals 16 residues. Germline CDR1 SQVTM, CDR2 ANQGSEA.

The chain links TRBV6-1 to TRBJ1-4, with TRBD1 identical over 8 bases. After removal of 5 bases from V and 5 bases from J, the junction contained 4 bases not matched to a gene. Germline V gene sequence: CDR1 MNHNS, CDR2 SASEGT. The CDR3 totals 14 residues. Here the CDR3 DNA reads TGTGCCAGCAGTCGGGACAGGATGAATGAAAAACTGTTTTTT. Amino acids: CASSRDRMNEKLFF.

V and J are TRBV9 and TRBJ2-7, with 8 bases identical to TRBD1. With V trimmed by 3 bases and J by 4 bases, 9 bases remained unmatched. The CDR3 covers 15 residues. Germline V lookup: CDR1 SGDLS, CDR2 YYNGEE. CDR3 in DNA: TGTGCCAGCAGCGGAACCGGGACAGGTGGTTACGAGCAGTACTTC. Amino acid sequence: CASSGTGTGGYEQYF.

The genes are TRBV27 and TRBJ2-5; D not certain. This CDR3 is 12 amino acids long. V was cut by 3 bases and J by 7 bases, with 9 bases left in between. The V gene's germline CDR1 is MNHEY and CDR2 SMNVEV (reference sequence). The CDR3 DNA reads TGTGCCAGCAGTTTTGTCGCCGGGACCCAGTACTTC. It codes for CASSFVAGTQYF.

This chain links TRBV9 with TRBJ2-1; a weak D match, TRBD1 (5 bases). This CDR3 contains 17 residues. Germline V gene data show CDR1 as SGDLS and CDR2 as YYNGEE. V dropped 3 bases and J dropped 4 bases, with 20 bases sitting between them. DNA for the CDR3: TGTGCCAGCAGCGGAGGAGCAGGGAAACCCCATTACAATGAGCAGTTCTTC. Its protein product is CASSGGAGKPHYNEQFF.

The chain is built from TRBV7-9 and TRBJ1-2; 8 nucleotides match TRBD1. With 3 bases clipped from V and 4 bases from J, the junction kept 4 bases outside the gene matches. The CDR3 is 14 residues long. Germline CDR1 is SEHNR and CDR2 is FQNEAQ (reference sequence). The CDR3: CASSLGDRGYGYTF. CDR3 coding DNA: TGTGCCAGCAGCTTGGGAGACAGGGGCTATGGCTACACCTTC.

In this sample, this clone turned up once. The chain has TRBV6-1 and TRBJ1-1, with D uncertain. Germline V CDR1 and CDR2: MNHNS, SASEGT. Trimming removed 7 bases at V and 1 base at J, with 10 bases between. This CDR3 region has 13 residues. The CDR3 bases are TGTGCCAGCATCTTACACCGGAACACTGAAGCTTTCTTT. It yields the protein CASILHRNTEAFF.

Written as DNA, the CDR3 is TGTGCCAGCAGCTTAGCTCGGTCTAGCGGGAGAAGCGGAACCTACGAGCAGTACTTC. It encodes CASSLARSSGRSGTYEQYF. This sequence joins TRBV7-9 and TRBJ2-7; 10 bases map to TRBD2. Germline V gene sequence: CDR1 SEHNR, CDR2 FQNEAQ (reference sequence). CDR3 length: 19 residues. The trim removed 0 bases at V and 2 bases at J, leaving 13 bases unmatched.

V usage is TRBV21-1 and J usage is TRBJ2-5; the tabulated D call, TRBD1, remains unverified against the DNA. TRBV21-1 corresponds to a pseudogene. The CDR3 is made up of 12 amino acids. The chain's CDR3 is CASSKQGETQYF. CDR3 sequence (DNA): TGTGCCAGCAGCAAACAGGGAGAGACCCAGTACTTC.

This clone has more than one count but fewer than ten. The chain couples TRBV6-1 to TRBJ1-5, with D maybe TRBD1 (5 bases). Germline CDR1 and CDR2: MNHNS and SASEGT. This CDR3 has 14 residues. Trimming took off 2 bases at V and 6 bases at J, with 11 bases between the two ends. The CDR3 loop reads CASSERSGGQPQHF. The CDR3 nucleotides are TGTGCCAGCAGTGAAAGATCGGGGGGTCAGCCCCAGCATTTT.

The rearrangement joins TRBV4-1 to TRBJ1-2; 12 bases are a match to TRBD1. The CDR3 covers 16 residues. V dropped 6 bases and J dropped 4; count of bases not matched to a gene: 9. In germline, CDR1 is MGHRA, CDR2 YSYEKL. The CDR3 DNA sequence: TGCGCCAGCAGGCAACCGGGACAGGGGGCCGGCTATGGCTACACCTTC. This encodes CASRQPGQGAGYGYTF.

In DNA, the CDR3 is TGTGCCAGTACCACCCGGTCCAATCGAGGGAATGAGCAGTTCTTC. Amino acids: CASTTRSNRGNEQFF. This chain connects TRBV19 to TRBJ2-1, with a weak D call TRBD2 (5 bases). With 7 bases removed from V and 7 bases from J, the gap between germline ends came to 20 bases. Germline V gives CDR1 LNHDA, CDR2 SQIVND (reference sequence). CDR3 length equals 15 residues.

Remarks on this clone: The same CDR3 arises from other DNA sequences in this sample as well. This chain connects TRBV29-1 to TRBJ1-1; 7 positions agree with TRBD1. This CDR3 is built from 12 residues. Germline V gives CDR1 SQVTM, CDR2 ANQGSEA. V trimming: 4 bases; J trimming: 8 bases; junction bases outside the gene matches: 7. CDR3 amino acids: CSVGQGASEAFF. The DNA of the CDR3 is TGCAGCGTTGGACAGGGAGCGAGCGAAGCTTTCTTT.

The chain links TRBV5-6 to TRBJ2-1, with 8 nucleotides matching TRBD1. This CDR3 region has 15 residues. J was trimmed by 3 bases and V by 4 bases; bases with no gene match: 6. Germline loops: CDR1 SGHDT, CDR2 YYEEEE. The CDR3 sequence: CASSPGTGHYNEQFF. CDR3 bases: TGTGCCAGCAGCCCCGGGACAGGTCACTACAATGAGCAGTTCTTC.

J is TRBJ2-1 and V is TRBV7-9, with D perhaps TRBD1 (6 bases). The CDR3 totals 16 residues. Germline loops: CDR1 SEHNR, CDR2 FQNEAQ (reference sequence). V lost 7 bases and J lost 2, with 18 bases in between. The CDR3 loop reads CASTTPFRGPYNEQFF. CDR3 coding DNA: TGTGCCAGCACCACCCCGTTCAGGGGACCCTACAATGAGCAGTTCTTC.

This clone has a handful of counts. V usage is TRBV6-1 and J usage is TRBJ2-3; TRBD2 aligns across 8 bases. Trimming at V came to 3 bases and at J to 1 base, leaving 6 bases not matched to a gene. The CDR3 is made up of 16 amino acids. Germline CDR1 MNHNS, CDR2 SASEGT. This CDR3 reads CASSEQLAGGTDTQYF. As DNA, the CDR3 is TGTGCCAGCAGTGAGCAGCTAGCGGGCGGCACAGATACGCAGTATTTT.

In the case of this clone: Other DNA sequences of this sample code for an identical CDR3. The V and J genes are TRBV27 and TRBJ2-5; a possible D gene is TRBD2 (5 bases). Germline V gene data show CDR1 as MNHEY and CDR2 as SMNVEV (reference sequence). V lost 5 bases, J lost 5 bases, and 6 bases lay in between. This CDR3 spans 11 amino acids. CDR3 residues: CASSRGETQYF. The CDR3 bases are TGTGCCAGCAGTCGAGGGGAGACCCAGTACTTC.

The chain is built from TRBV5-4 and TRBJ2-7; 7 nucleotides agree with TRBD1. Trimming cost V 2 bases and J 1 base; bases outside gene matches: 0. The CDR3 length is 13 residues. CDR1 is SGHNT, CDR2 YYREEE, per germline (reference sequence). The CDR3 region has the DNA TGTGCCAGCAGCTTACAGGGGTCCTACGAGCAGTACTTC. This translates into CASSLQGSYEQYF.

This clone was seen only a few times. V gene TRBV25-1 combines with J gene TRBJ1-2; possibly TRBD1 for D (5 bases). The CDR3 covers 13 residues. Germline V gives CDR1 MGHDK, CDR2 SYGVNS. Between the trimmed V and J ends, which lost 4 bases and 7 bases, there was a span of 13 bases. The CDR3: CASSVGGLGGYTF. The CDR3 DNA reads as TGTGCCAGCAGTGTGGGGGGTCTGGGTGGCTACACCTTC.

As regards this clone: This may be a read error, as it is one base from a much larger clone. CDR3 DNA sequence: TGTGCCAGCACCGGACAGGGACTCACAGATACGCAGTATTTT. Encoded protein: CASTGQGLTDTQYF. The chain joins TRBV6-5 to TRBJ2-3; TRBD1 matches 8 bases. The CDR3 loop spans 14 amino acids. V lost 7 bases and J lost 2; bases outside the gene matches: 5. Per the germline V gene, CDR1 is MNHEY and CDR2 is SVGAGI.

The chain couples TRBV5-1 to TRBJ2-5; D not certain. CDR3 length: 15 residues. Trimming removed 0 bases from V and 2 bases from J, with 11 bases in between. Germline V lookup: CDR1 SGHRS, CDR2 YFSETQ. As DNA, the CDR3 is TGCGCCAGCAGCTTGGCAGACGGGTGGCAAGAGACCCAGTACTTC. Protein product: CASSLADGWQETQYF.

This chain links TRBV15 with TRBJ1-4, with TRBD1 identical over 7 bases. Germline CDR1 reads LNHNV; CDR2 reads YYDKDF (reference sequence). The CDR3 covers 17 residues. V lost 4 bases, J lost 8 bases, and 16 bases stayed unmatched. Here the CDR3 DNA reads TGTGCCACCAGCACACCAAGGGCCAGGGGGAACCCCGAAAAACTGTTTTTT. This sequence encodes CATSTPRARGNPEKLFF.

The chain is built from TRBV15 and TRBJ2-2; 11 nucleotides agree with TRBD2. Germline lookup yields CDR1 LNHNV and CDR2 YYDKDF (reference sequence). The CDR3 sequence is 15 residues long. V lost 4 bases, J lost 3 bases, and 1 base stayed unmatched. CDR3 sequence (DNA): TGTGCCACCAGCACGGGACTAGCGGACACCGGGGAGCTGTTTTTT. It codes for CATSTGLADTGELFF.